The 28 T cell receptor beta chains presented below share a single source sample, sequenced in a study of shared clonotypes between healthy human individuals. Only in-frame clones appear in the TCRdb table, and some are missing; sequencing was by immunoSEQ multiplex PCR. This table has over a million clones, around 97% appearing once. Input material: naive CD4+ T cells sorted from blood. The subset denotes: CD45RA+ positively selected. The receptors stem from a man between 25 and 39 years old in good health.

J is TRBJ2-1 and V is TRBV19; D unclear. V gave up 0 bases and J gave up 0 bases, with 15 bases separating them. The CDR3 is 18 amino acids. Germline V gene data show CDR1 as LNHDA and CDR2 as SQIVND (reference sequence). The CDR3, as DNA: TGTGCCAGTAGTATAGATCAGATGGCGGCTAGCTCCTACAATGAGCAGTTCTTC. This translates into CASSIDQMAASSYNEQFF.

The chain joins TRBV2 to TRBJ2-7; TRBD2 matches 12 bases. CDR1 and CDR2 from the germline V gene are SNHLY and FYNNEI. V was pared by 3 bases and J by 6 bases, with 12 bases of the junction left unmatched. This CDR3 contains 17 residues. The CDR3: CASSDALAGGRAGEQYF. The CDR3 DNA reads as TGTGCCAGCAGTGACGCTCTAGCGGGAGGGCGGGCCGGCGAGCAGTACTTC.

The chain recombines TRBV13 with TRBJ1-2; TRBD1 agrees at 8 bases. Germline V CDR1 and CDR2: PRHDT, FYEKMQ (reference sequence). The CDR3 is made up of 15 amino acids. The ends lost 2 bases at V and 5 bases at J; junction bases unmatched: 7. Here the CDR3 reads CASSLLVTGVYGYTF. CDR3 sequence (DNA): TGTGCCAGCAGCTTATTGGTGACAGGGGTGTATGGCTACACCTTC.

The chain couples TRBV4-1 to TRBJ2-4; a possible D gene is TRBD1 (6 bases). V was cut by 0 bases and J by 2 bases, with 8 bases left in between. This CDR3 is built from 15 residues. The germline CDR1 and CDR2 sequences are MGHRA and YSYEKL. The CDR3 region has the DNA TGCGCCAGCAGCCAAGATCAGGGGCCCAAAAACATTCAGTACTTC. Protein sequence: CASSQDQGPKNIQYF.

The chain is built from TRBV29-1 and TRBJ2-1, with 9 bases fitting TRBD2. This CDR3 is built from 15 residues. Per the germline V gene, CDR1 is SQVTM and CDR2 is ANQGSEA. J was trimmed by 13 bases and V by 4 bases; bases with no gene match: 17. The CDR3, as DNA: TGCAGCGTTGTCAACAGGGAGTTAGCGGGAGCTCGTCAGTTCTTC. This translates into CSVVNRELAGARQFF.

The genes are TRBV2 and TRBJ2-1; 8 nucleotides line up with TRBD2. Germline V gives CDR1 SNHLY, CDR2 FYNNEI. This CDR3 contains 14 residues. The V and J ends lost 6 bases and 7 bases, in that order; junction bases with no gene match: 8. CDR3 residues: CASRSGTSLNEQFF. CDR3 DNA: TGTGCCAGCAGATCGGGGACTAGTTTGAATGAGCAGTTCTTC.

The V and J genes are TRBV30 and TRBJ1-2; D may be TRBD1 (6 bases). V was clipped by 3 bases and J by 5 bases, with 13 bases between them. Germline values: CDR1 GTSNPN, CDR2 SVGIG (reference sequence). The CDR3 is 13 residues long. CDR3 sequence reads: CAWRWGQYYGYTF. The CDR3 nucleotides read TGTGCCTGGAGATGGGGACAATATTATGGCTACACCTTC.

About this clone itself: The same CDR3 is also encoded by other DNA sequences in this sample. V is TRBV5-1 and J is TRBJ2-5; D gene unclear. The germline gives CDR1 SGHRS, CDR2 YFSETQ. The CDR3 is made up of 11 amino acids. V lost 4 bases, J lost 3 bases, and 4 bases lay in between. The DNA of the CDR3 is TGCGCCAGCAGCCGAGAAGAGACCCAGTACTTC. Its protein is CASSREETQYF.

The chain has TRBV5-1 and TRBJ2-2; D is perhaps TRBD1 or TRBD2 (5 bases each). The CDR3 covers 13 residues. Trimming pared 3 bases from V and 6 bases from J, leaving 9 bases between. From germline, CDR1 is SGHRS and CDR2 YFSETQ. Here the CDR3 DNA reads TGCGCCAGCAGCTGGGACCTACCCGGGGAGCTGTTTTTT. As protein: CASSWDLPGELFF.

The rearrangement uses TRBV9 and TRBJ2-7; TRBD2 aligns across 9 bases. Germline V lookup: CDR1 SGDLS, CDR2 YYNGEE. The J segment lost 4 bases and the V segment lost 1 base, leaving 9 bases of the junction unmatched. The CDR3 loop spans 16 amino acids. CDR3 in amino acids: CASSVSAGGPGYEQYF. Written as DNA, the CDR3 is TGTGCCAGCAGCGTATCGGCGGGAGGGCCAGGGTACGAGCAGTACTTC.

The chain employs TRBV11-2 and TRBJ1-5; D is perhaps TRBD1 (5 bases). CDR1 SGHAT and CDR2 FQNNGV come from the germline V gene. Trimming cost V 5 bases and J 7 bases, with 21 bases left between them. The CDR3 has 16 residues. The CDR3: CASSKGAGGKAQPQHF. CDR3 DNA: TGTGCCAGCAGCAAAGGCGCGGGGGGGAAAGCCCAGCCCCAGCATTTT.

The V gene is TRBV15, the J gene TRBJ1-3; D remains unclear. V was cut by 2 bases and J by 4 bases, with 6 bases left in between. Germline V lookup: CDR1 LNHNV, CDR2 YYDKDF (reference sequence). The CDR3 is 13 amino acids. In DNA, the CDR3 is TGTGCCACCAGCAGACAAAGCGGAAACACCATATATTTT. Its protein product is CATSRQSGNTIYF.

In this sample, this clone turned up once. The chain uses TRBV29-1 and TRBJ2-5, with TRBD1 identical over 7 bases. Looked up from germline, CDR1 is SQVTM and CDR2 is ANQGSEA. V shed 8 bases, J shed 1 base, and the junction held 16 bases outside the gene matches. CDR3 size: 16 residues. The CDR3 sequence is CSSKSPGQTTQETQYF. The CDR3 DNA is TGCAGCTCCAAGAGTCCGGGACAGACGACCCAAGAGACCCAGTACTTC.

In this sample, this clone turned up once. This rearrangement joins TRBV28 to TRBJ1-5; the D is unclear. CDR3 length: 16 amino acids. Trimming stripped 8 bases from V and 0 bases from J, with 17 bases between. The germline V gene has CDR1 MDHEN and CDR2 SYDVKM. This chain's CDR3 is CASRTTRRYSNQPQHF. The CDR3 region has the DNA TGTGCCAGCCGAACCACGCGGCGGTATAGCAATCAGCCCCAGCATTTT.

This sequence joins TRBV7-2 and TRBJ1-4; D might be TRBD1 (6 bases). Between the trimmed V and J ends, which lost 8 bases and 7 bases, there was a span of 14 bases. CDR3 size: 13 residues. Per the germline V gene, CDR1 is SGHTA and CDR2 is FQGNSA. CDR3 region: CASREGVVEKLFF. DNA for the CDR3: TGTGCCAGCCGAGAGGGGGTGGTTGAAAAACTGTTTTTT. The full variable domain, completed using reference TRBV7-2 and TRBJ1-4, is GAGVSQSPSNKVTEKGKDVELRCDPISGHTALYWYRQSLGQGLEFLIYFQGNSAPDKSGLPSDRFSAERTGGSVSTLTIQRTQQEDSAVYLCASREGVVEKLFFGSGTQLSVL.

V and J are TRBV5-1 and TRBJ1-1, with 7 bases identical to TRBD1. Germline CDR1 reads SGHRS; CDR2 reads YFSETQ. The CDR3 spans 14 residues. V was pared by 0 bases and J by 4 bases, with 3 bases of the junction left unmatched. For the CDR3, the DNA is TGCGCCAGCAGCTTGGGGGGACAGATCACTGAAGCTTTCTTT. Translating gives CASSLGGQITEAFF.

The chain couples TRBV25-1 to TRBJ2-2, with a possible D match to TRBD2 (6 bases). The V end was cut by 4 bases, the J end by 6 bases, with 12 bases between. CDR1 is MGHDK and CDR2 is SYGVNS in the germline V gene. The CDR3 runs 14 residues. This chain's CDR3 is CASSVLSGAGELFF. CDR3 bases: TGTGCCAGCAGTGTCCTCTCGGGGGCCGGGGAGCTGTTTTTT.

The CDR3 reads CAISEPDRSYYEQYF. As DNA, the CDR3 is TGTGCCATCAGTGAGCCGGACAGGTCCTACTACGAGCAGTACTTC. The J gene is TRBJ2-7, the V gene TRBV10-3; 7 bases line up with TRBD1. Trimming took 2 bases from V and 3 from J; bases not matched to a gene: 7. The CDR3 totals 15 residues. Germline V CDR1 and CDR2: ENHRY, SYGVKD.

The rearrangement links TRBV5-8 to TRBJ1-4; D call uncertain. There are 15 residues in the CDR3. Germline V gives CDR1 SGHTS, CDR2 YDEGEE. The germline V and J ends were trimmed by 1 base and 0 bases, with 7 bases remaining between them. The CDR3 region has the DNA TGTGCCAGCAGCTTGTTACAGACAACTAATGAAAAACTGTTTTTT. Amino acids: CASSLLQTTNEKLFF.

The CDR3 nucleotides are TGTGCCAGCAGCTTCGGCCAGCGCTCCTACGAGCAGTACTTC. It translates to CASSFGQRSYEQYF. This chain joins TRBV5-4 and TRBJ2-7; no reliable D call. Looked up from germline, CDR1 is SGHNT and CDR2 is YYREEE (reference sequence). The CDR3 has 14 amino acids. V gave up 2 bases and J gave up 0 bases, with 9 bases separating them.

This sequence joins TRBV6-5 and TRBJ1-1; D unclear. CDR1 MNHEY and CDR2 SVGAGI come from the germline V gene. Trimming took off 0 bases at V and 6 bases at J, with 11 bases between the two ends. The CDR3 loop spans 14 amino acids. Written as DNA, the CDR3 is TGTGCCAGCAGTTACTCCTTCGGGAATGCTGAAGCTTTCTTT. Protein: CASSYSFGNAEAFF.

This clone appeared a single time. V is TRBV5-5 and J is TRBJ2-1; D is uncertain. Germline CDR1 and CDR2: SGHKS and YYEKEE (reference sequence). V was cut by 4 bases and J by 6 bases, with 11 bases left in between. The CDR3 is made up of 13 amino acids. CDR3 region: CASSGDGRNEQFF. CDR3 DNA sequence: TGTGCCAGCAGCGGCGACGGGCGCAATGAGCAGTTCTTC.

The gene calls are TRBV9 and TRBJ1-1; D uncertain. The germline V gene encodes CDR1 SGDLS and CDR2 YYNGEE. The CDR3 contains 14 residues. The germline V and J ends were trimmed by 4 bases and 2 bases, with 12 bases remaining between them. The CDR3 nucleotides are TGTGCCAGCAGCATGTCCGGGAGTAACACTGAAGCTTTCTTT. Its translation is CASSMSGSNTEAFF.

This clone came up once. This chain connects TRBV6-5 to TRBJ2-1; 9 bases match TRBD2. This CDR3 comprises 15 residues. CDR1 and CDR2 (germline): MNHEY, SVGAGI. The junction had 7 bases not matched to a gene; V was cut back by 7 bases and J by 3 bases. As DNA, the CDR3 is TGTGCCAGCATTGCGACTAGCGGCGTCTACAATGAGCAGTTCTTC. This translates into CASIATSGVYNEQFF.

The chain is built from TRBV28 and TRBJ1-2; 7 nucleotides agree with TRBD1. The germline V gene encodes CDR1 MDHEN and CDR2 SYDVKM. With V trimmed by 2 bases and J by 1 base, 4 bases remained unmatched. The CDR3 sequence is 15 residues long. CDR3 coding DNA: TGTGCCAGCAGTTTAATAGGGACAGATAACTATGGCTACACCTTC. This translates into CASSLIGTDNYGYTF.

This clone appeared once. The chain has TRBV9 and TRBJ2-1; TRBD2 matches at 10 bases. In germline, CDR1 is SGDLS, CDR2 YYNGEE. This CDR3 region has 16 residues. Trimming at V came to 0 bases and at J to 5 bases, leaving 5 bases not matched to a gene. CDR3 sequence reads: CASSVGGLAEHNEQFF. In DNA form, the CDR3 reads TGTGCCAGCAGCGTAGGAGGACTAGCGGAGCACAATGAGCAGTTCTTC.

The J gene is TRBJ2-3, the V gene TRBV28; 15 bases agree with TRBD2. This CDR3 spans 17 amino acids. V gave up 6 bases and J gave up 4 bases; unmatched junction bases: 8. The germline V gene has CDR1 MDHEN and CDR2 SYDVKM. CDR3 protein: CASSTPGLAGGADTQYF. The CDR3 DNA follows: TGTGCCAGCAGCACCCCCGGACTAGCGGGAGGGGCAGATACGCAGTATTTT.

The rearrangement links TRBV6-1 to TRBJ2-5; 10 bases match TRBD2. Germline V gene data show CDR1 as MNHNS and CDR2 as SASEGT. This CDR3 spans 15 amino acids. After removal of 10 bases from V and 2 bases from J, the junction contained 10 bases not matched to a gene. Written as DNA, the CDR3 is TGTGCCACAAAGAGCGGGAGGGCCGTACAAGAGACCCAGTACTTC. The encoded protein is CATKSGRAVQETQYF.